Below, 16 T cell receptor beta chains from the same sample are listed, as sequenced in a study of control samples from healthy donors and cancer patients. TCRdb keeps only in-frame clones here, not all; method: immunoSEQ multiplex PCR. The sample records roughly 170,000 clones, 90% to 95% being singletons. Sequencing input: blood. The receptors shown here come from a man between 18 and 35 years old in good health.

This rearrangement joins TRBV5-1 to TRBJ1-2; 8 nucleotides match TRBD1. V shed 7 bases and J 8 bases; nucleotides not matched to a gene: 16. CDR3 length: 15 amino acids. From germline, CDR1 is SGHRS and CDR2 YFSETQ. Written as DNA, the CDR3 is TGCGCCAGCGGATTTTCGACAGGGGCCTCGGACGGCTACACCTTC. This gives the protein CASGFSTGASDGYTF. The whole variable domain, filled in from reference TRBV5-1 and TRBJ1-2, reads KAGVTQTPRYLIKTRGQQVTLSCSPISGHRSVSWYQQTPGQGLQFLFEYFSETQRNKGNFPGRFSGRQFSNSRSEMNVSTLELGDSALYLCASGFSTGASDGYTFGSGTRLTVV.

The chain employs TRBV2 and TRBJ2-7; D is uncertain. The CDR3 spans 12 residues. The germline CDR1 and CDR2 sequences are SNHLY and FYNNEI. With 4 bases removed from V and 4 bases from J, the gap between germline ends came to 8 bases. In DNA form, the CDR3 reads TGTGCCAGCAGTGCAGGATTTTACGAGCAGTACTTC. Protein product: CASSAGFYEQYF.

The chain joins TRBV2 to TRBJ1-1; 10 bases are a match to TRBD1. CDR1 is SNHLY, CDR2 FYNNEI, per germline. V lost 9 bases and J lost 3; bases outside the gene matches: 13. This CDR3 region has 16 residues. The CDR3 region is CARSGQGFGFDTEAFF. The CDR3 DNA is TGTGCCAGGTCGGGACAGGGGTTTGGTTTTGACACTGAAGCTTTCTTT.

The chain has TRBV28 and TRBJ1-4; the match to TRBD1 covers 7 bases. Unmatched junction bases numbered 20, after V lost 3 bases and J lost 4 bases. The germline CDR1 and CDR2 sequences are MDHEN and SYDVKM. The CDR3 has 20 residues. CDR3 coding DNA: TGTGCCAGCAGTTTTCCCCCCGACAGGGCTTCAAAAGTCATTAATGAAAAACTGTTTTTT. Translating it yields CASSFPPDRASKVINEKLFF.

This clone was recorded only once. CDR3 loop: CASSLLTGTYNEQFF. In nucleotides, the CDR3 is TGTGCCAGCAGTCTGCTGACAGGAACCTACAATGAGCAGTTCTTC. The V call is TRBV28, the J call TRBJ2-1; tentatively, D is TRBD1 (6 bases). This CDR3 spans 15 amino acids. Germline-derived CDR1 and CDR2 are MDHEN and SYDVKM. Trimming took off 5 bases at V and 2 bases at J, with 13 bases between the two ends.

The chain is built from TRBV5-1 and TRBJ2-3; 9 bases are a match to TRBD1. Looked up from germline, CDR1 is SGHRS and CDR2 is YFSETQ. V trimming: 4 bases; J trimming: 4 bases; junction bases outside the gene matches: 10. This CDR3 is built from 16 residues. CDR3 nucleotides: TGCGCCAGCAGCGAACAGGGGGCGTACAATTCAGATACGCAGTATTTT. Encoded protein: CASSEQGAYNSDTQYF.

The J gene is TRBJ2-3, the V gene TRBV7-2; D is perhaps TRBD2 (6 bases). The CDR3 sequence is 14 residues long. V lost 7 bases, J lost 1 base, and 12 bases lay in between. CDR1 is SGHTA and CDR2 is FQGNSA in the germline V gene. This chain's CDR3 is CASTRPGGTDTQYF. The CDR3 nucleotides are TGTGCCAGCACCCGGCCGGGGGGCACAGATACGCAGTATTTT.

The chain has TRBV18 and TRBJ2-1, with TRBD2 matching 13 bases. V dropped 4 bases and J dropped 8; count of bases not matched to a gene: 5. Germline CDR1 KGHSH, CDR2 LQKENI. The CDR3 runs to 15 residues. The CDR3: CASSLTSGGIDEQFF. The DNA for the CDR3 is TGTGCCAGCTCACTGACTAGCGGGGGGATCGATGAGCAGTTCTTC.

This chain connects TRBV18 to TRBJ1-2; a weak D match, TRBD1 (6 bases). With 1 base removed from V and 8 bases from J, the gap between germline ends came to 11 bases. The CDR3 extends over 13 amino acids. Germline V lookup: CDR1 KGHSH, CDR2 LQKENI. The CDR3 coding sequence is TGTGCCAGCTCACCACAGACAGGCGGCGGCTACACCTTC. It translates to CASSPQTGGGYTF.

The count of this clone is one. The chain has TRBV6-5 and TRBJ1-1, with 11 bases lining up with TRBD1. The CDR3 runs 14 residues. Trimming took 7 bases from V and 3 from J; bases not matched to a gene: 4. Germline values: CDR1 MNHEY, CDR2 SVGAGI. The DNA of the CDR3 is TGTGCCAGCACCGGGACAGGGGGTTACACTGAAGCTTTCTTT. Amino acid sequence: CASTGTGGYTEAFF.

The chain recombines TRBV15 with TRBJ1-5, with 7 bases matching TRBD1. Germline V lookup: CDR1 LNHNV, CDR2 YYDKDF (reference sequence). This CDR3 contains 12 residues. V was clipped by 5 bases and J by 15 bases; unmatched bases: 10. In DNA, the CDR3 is TGTGCCACCAGCGGGGGTGAGGACAGGCGGCATTTT. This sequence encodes CATSGGEDRRHF.

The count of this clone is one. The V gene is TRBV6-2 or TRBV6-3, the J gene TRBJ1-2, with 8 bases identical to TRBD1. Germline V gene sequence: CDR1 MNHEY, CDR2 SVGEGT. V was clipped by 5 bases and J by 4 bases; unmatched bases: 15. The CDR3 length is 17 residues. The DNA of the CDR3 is TGTGCCAGCAGTCCGCCACCGGGACAGGCTTTACTCTATGGCTACACCTTC. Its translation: CASSPPPGQALLYGYTF.

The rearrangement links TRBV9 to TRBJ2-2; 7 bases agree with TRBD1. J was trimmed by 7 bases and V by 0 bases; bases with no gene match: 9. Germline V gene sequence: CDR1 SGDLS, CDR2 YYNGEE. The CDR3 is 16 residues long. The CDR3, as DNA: TGTGCCAGCAGCGTAGATACAGGGGATCTTGACGGGGAGCTGTTTTTT. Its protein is CASSVDTGDLDGELFF.

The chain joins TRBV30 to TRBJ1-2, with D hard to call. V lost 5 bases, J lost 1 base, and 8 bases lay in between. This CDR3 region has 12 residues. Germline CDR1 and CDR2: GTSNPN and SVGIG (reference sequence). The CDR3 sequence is CAWGQLNYGYTF. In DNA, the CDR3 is TGTGCCTGGGGCCAGCTTAACTATGGCTACACCTTC.

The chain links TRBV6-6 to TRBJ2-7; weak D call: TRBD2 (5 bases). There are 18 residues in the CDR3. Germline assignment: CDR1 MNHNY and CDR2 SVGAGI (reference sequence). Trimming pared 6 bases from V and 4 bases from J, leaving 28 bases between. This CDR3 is CASSRATSSSSSRYEQYF. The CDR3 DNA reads TGTGCCAGCAGCCGAGCCACGTCTAGCTCCTCTAGCCGTTACGAGCAGTACTTC.

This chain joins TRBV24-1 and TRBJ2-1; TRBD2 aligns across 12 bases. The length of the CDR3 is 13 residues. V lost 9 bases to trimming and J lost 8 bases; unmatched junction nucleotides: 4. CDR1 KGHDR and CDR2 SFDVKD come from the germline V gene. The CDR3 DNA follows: TGTGCCACCCTAGCGGGGGGGCAGCATGAGCAGTTCTTC. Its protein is CATLAGGQHEQFF.